This TCR beta chain is drawn from a study of human T cells and chemical hapten exposure (dated by TCRdb to about 2021). Regarding the research as a whole: For sensitization, 2% DPC in acetone was applied to a 2 cm by 2 cm area of upper inner arm skin. Throughout the approximately 24-week study period, patients were also given weekly therapeutic DPC doses on the scalp. Blood for TCR sequencing was provided by twenty-nine alopecia patients at one to four time points (pre-sensitization, 2, 6 and 24 weeks). Blood samples were taken from patients before sensitization (week 0) and at 2, 6 and about 24 weeks after DPC sensitization. Alopecia areata with under or over 50% scalp involvement, alopecia totalis and alopecia universalis were represented in the patient cohort, which was mostly female. The study tracked peripheral blood TCR repertoire changes in vivo during primary and secondary sensitization to the hapten diphenylcyclopropenone (DPC) in alopecia patients. Patch tests used Finn chambers with 0.01% DPC on the upper back, scored after 6 days by International Contact Dermatitis Research Group standards. Libraries were combined into a pool for sequencing, and differences in TCR yield between samples came mainly from small differences in library volumes within the pool. On the study overall, not on this receptor specifically: Significantly more large CDR3 similarity clusters were formed by expanded TCRs than by pre-sensitization or healthy control sets, consistent with antigen-driven responses. No change with DPC sensitization was found in the number of TCRs above 1 in 1000 frequency, and no evidence of global repertoire structure alterations was found. Patch test score correlated positively with the number of PT1 expanded TCRs, reaching significance at thresholds 8, 16 and 32 but not at 4. Repeated subsampling changed both the strength of the expansion versus patch-test correlation and the threshold at which that correlation became significant. Because all patients had alopecia, a presumed autoimmune disease, the immune response of the patients might differ from that of healthy individuals.

The protocol used for the library was RACE. Sequencing took place on a NextSeq 500. Library preparation attached unique molecular identifiers to individual cDNA molecules for quantitative, reproducible TCR counting. For every blood RNA sample, sequencing covered both the TCR alpha and TCR beta chains. Per the authors' processing: A median of approximately 100,000 TCRs per sample was observed, with a range of about 20,000 to 750,000. The Decombinator software suite was used to annotate the V, J and CDR3 of the TCR reads. For PS versus PT1 abundance plots, all samples were subsampled to the same number of TCRs (28,000). TCRs were defined as expanded if absent before sensitization and observed at least eight times at the 2-week time point. In-frame beta chains were kept once TCRdb had trimmed the public reads at Q25 with fastp and called clones with MiXCR. Rows with a matching CDR3 protein are joined into one entry that keeps the most common DNA and genes. These V and J calls are TCRdb output, not the study's own analysis. This sample is represented by roughly 380,000 distinct CDR3 sequences; nearly 6.5% of them were singletons. The ten largest clones represent around 6% of the sample.

Read against the paper, the sample's time point label means: patch test 2, 6 weeks after DPC sensitization. The treatment or condition label here, explained by the study, means: therapeutic diphenylcyclopropenone sensitization with weekly scalp DPC. Blood at each patch-test visit was drawn before the patch test was applied. To be eligible, patients had to be aged 18 to 70, diagnosed with alopecia and judged suitable for DPC therapy, while pregnant patients were excluded. Total RNA was extracted from unfractionated whole blood that had been collected in Tempus Blood RNA tubes. At the junction V is shortened by 4 bases and J by 5 bases, with 9 bases in between. From the germline V gene, CDR1 is SGHTA and CDR2 is FQGNSA. The CDR3 numbers 13 residues from cysteine through phenylalanine. The entry retains the CDR3 DNA only, 39 bases that are in frame from base 1. This clonotype has only a few counts. Its antigen is unknown. No much larger clone is present one base from it, and per-base qualities are unavailable.

Here the sequenced sample was whole blood, taken in connection with sensitization to the hapten diphenylcyclopropenone (DPC). Here the chain combines TRBV7-2 and TRBJ1-5; the D gene is unclear. This TCR was recovered from a woman aged 18-29 years with alopecia areata. Some clones in this sample may be carry-over from other donors' samples. The CDR3 protein: CASSSAGYQPQHF. The nucleotides are TGTGCCAGCAGCTCAGCAGGTTATCAGCCCCAGCATTTT.